These 25 T cell receptor beta chains came from one sample sequenced in a study of T cells in localized non-small cell lung cancer. Data came from immunoSEQ multiplex PCR; TCRdb stores just in-frame clones and leaves some out. The data show 90,000 or so clones, with approximately 86% seen just once and roughly 14% held by the top ten. The sample in question was peripheral blood, obtained before any cancer treatment. The receptors derive from a man aged 40 to 75 with stage I squamous cell lung carcinoma.

The chain is built from TRBV4-3 and TRBJ1-1; TRBD1 matches 8 bases. This CDR3 spans 16 amino acids. Germline loops: CDR1 LGHNA, CDR2 YSLEER. V shed 3 bases, J shed 6 bases, and the junction held 12 bases outside the gene matches. DNA for the CDR3: TGCGCCAGCAGCCAGGAGGTCAGGGGGCGCGTTTCTGAAGCTTTCTTT. Translating it yields CASSQEVRGRVSEAFF.

With respect to this clone: This sample includes further DNA sequences coding for the same CDR3. This chain uses TRBV6-5 with TRBJ1-2, with unresolved D. CDR1 is MNHEY, CDR2 SVGAGI, per germline. The CDR3 is 15 residues long. Trimming cost V 0 bases and J 0 bases, with 8 bases left between them. This CDR3 reads CASSYSGNTNYGYTF. The CDR3 region has the DNA TGTGCCAGCAGTTACTCGGGGAATACTAACTATGGCTACACCTTC.

The rearrangement links TRBV2 to TRBJ1-1; D is ambiguous. V was clipped by 6 bases and J by 7 bases, with 12 bases between them. The V gene's germline CDR1 is SNHLY and CDR2 FYNNEI. The CDR3 extends over 12 amino acids. CDR3: CASRVPSVEAFF. DNA for the CDR3: TGTGCCAGCAGGGTCCCCTCCGTTGAAGCTTTCTTT. Full variable domain (missing parts from reference TRBV2 and TRBJ1-1): EPEVTQTPSHQVTQMGQEVILRCVPISNHLYFYWYRQILGQKVEFLVSFYNNEISEKSEIFDDQFSVERPDGSNFTLKIRSTKLEDSAMYFCASRVPSVEAFFGQGTRLTVV.

This chain connects TRBV5-1 to TRBJ2-1; the D gene is possibly TRBD1 (6 bases). Germline loops: CDR1 SGHRS, CDR2 YFSETQ. The ends were cut back, 3 bases at V and 9 bases at J, with 19 bases in the middle. The CDR3 consists of 15 residues. CDR3 nucleotides: TGCGCCAGCAGCTCGCTGACAGGAGCAGGCGGTGAGCAGTTCTTC. This codes for CASSSLTGAGGEQFF.

This chain connects TRBV6-1 to TRBJ2-3; TRBD1 matches at 7 bases. The germline CDR1 and CDR2 sequences are MNHNS and SASEGT. The V gene end was trimmed by 0 bases and the J gene end by 1 base; junction bases not matched to a gene: 7. The CDR3 totals 17 residues. The CDR3 loop reads CASSEATQGVGTDTQYF. CDR3 DNA sequence: TGTGCCAGCAGTGAAGCAACCCAGGGGGTCGGCACAGATACGCAGTATTTT.

The count of this clone is one. The chain links TRBV29-1 to TRBJ1-1, with a tentative D call TRBD1 (5 bases). Germline V gives CDR1 SQVTM, CDR2 ANQGSEA. Trimming took 4 bases from V and 1 from J, leaving 13 bases between them. The CDR3 is 14 residues long. CDR3 nucleotides: TGCAGCGTTGGTTTTGAGAGGGGGAACACTGAAGCTTTCTTT. Translating gives CSVGFERGNTEAFF.

The CDR3 sequence: CASSGTGNYGYTF. The CDR3 DNA sequence: TGTGCCAGCAGTGGGACAGGCAACTATGGCTACACCTTC. J is TRBJ1-2 and V is TRBV2; 7 positions agree with TRBD1. J gave up 2 bases and V 4 bases, and 1 base lay outside the gene matches. The V gene's germline CDR1 is SNHLY and CDR2 FYNNEI. The CDR3 loop spans 13 amino acids.

This clone was counted between two and nine times. The genes are TRBV21-1 and TRBJ1-5. TRBV21-1 is recorded as a pseudogene. The CDR3 runs 18 residues. In nucleotides, the CDR3 is TGTGCCAGCAGCAATATCCCACCGCCCCGGTATAGCAATCAGCCCCAGCATTTT. Amino acids: CASSNIPPPRYSNQPQHF.

The chain carries TRBV27 and TRBJ2-7; 8 positions agree with TRBD1. The J segment lost 3 bases and the V segment lost 0 bases, leaving 13 bases of the junction unmatched. The CDR3 is 18 residues long. Per germline, CDR1 MNHEY and CDR2 SMNVEV (reference sequence). This CDR3 reads CASSLSPAGQGRYYEQYF. Here the CDR3 DNA reads TGTGCCAGCAGTTTATCACCTGCTGGACAGGGAAGGTACTACGAGCAGTACTTC.

The chain carries TRBV7-2 and TRBJ1-6, with D perhaps matching TRBD1 (5 bases). Germline CDR1 reads SGHTA; CDR2 reads FQGNSA. Between the trimmed V and J ends, which lost 5 bases and 8 bases, there was a span of 19 bases. This CDR3 has 16 amino acids. In DNA, the CDR3 is TGTGCCAGCAGCCCACAGATCAGGGATGAGTATTCACCCCTCCACTTT. It translates to CASSPQIRDEYSPLHF.

This clone appeared a single time. The germline gene is not matched at one end of the junction; a read error may be the cause. This chain uses TRBV25-1 with TRBJ2-2; TRBD1 aligns across 9 bases. The germline V gene encodes CDR1 MGHDK and CDR2 SYGVNS. The CDR3 totals 16 residues. CDR3 coding DNA: TGTGCCAGCAGTGATTCTGGGACAGGGCGGACCGCGGAGCTGTTTTTT. Its translation is CASSDSGTGRTAELFF.

For the CDR3, the DNA is TGTGCCAGCAGCCCGACAGGTTACAATGAGCAGTTCTTC. This gives the protein CASSPTGYNEQFF. The J gene is TRBJ2-1, the V gene TRBV7-9, with D perhaps matching TRBD1 (6 bases). The CDR3 extends over 13 amino acids. With 5 bases removed from V and 4 bases from J, the gap between germline ends came to 9 bases. Germline V CDR1 and CDR2: SEHNR, FQNEAQ (reference sequence).

V gene TRBV15 combines with J gene TRBJ1-2; 8 positions agree with TRBD1. This CDR3 region has 12 residues. V lost 4 bases, J lost 7 bases, and 2 bases stayed unmatched. Looked up from germline, CDR1 is LNHNV and CDR2 is YYDKDF (reference sequence). CDR3 loop: CATSTGGTGYTF. Here the CDR3 DNA reads TGTGCCACCAGCACAGGGGGCACTGGCTACACCTTC.

The CDR3 nucleotides are TGTGCCAGACGGACAGGGGGGAGGATCACAGATACGCAGTATTTT. Translating it yields CARRTGGRITDTQYF. The chain carries TRBV30 and TRBJ2-3, with TRBD1 identical over 10 bases. The V gene's germline CDR1 is GTSNPN and CDR2 SVGIG (reference sequence). Trimming removed 8 bases from V and 2 bases from J; junction bases left unmatched: 10. The CDR3 is 15 amino acids. The full variable domain, with the rest looked up from reference TRBV30 and TRBJ2-3, is SQTIHQWPATLVQPVGSPLSLECTVEGTSNPNLYWYRQAAGRGLQLLFYSVGIGQISSEVPQNLSASRPQDRQFILSSKKLLLSDSGFYLCARRTGGRITDTQYFGPGTRLTVL.

The chain is built from TRBV28 and TRBJ2-7; D perhaps matches TRBD2 (5 bases). Germline CDR1 and CDR2: MDHEN and SYDVKM. The CDR3 runs 14 residues. With 6 bases removed from V and 6 bases from J, the gap between germline ends came to 18 bases. CDR3 loop: CASSNTAGLGEQYF. CDR3 nucleotides: TGTGCCAGCAGCAATACGGCGGGTTTGGGCGAGCAGTACTTC.

The chain combines TRBV7-2 with TRBJ2-1; D unresolved. CDR3 size: 15 residues. CDR1 is SGHTA, CDR2 FQGNSA, per germline. Trimming pared 2 bases from V and 0 bases from J, leaving 8 bases between. CDR3 in amino acids: CASSLQSSSYNEQFF. The CDR3, as DNA: TGTGCCAGCAGCTTACAGAGCAGCTCCTACAATGAGCAGTTCTTC.

The chain joins TRBV5-1 to TRBJ1-4; no reliable D call. V lost 0 bases to trimming and J lost 5 bases, with 14 bases between them. In germline, CDR1 is SGHRS, CDR2 YFSETQ. The CDR3 is 16 amino acids. CDR3 nucleotides: TGCGCCAGCAGCTTGGCCGATGGCAGGAGCAATGAAAAACTGTTTTTT. Translation gives CASSLADGRSNEKLFF.

V and J are TRBV6-6 and TRBJ2-5, with D possibly being TRBD1 or TRBD2 (5 bases each). CDR3 length: 13 residues. Trimming pared 10 bases from V and 5 bases from J, leaving 17 bases between. CDR1 MNHNY and CDR2 SVGAGI come from the germline V gene (reference sequence). CDR3 DNA: TGTGCCACCTCACCGGGGCTAGAGGAGACCCAGTACTTC. This codes for CATSPGLEETQYF.

V is TRBV5-8 and J is TRBJ2-1, with D hard to call. The CDR3 has 11 amino acids. V lost 5 bases, J lost 3 bases, and 3 bases lay in between. Germline V gene sequence: CDR1 SGHTS, CDR2 YDEGEE. The CDR3, as DNA: TGTGCCAGCAGGTACTACAATGAGCAGTTCTTC. This sequence encodes CASRYYNEQFF.

This chain links TRBV11-2 with TRBJ1-2; D is perhaps TRBD1 (5 bases). CDR1 is SGHAT, CDR2 FQNNGV, per germline. Trimming shortened V by 5 bases and J by 5 bases, and 15 bases separated the two germline ends. The CDR3 is 14 residues long. CDR3 bases: TGTGCCAGCAGCCCCTCCGGGTGGGGGTATGGCTACACCTTC. It translates to CASSPSGWGYGYTF.

This clone was detected only once. This chain connects TRBV19 to TRBJ2-7; possibly TRBD1 for D (6 bases). V lost 4 bases to trimming and J lost 4 bases, with 14 bases between them. Per germline, CDR1 LNHDA and CDR2 SQIVND (reference sequence). The CDR3 extends over 14 amino acids. The CDR3 spells CASSRDRLGYEQYF. The CDR3 DNA follows: TGTGCCAGTAGTAGAGACAGGTTGGGTTACGAGCAGTACTTC.

Only one count was recorded for this clone. V is TRBV6-5 and J is TRBJ1-2; D ambiguous. The V end was cut by 3 bases, the J end by 8 bases, with 16 bases between. The CDR3 is 14 residues long. CDR1 and CDR2 (germline): MNHEY, SVGAGI. The CDR3 spells CASSYKGSGYGYTF. CDR3 DNA sequence: TGTGCCAGCAGTTATAAGGGATCCGGCTACGGCTACACCTTC.

The rearrangement joins TRBV7-9 to TRBJ1-2; D is perhaps TRBD1 (5 bases). The CDR3 has 14 amino acids. Germline V CDR1 and CDR2: SEHNR, FQNEAQ (reference sequence). Trimming removed 3 bases at V and 3 bases at J, with 11 bases between. The CDR3 here is CASSLRGSYYGYTF. The CDR3, as DNA: TGTGCCAGCAGCTTGAGGGGTAGTTACTATGGCTACACCTTC.

The chain carries TRBV28 and TRBJ1-4, with 11 nucleotides matching TRBD1. The CDR3 has 14 residues. The V and J ends lost 2 bases and 10 bases, in that order; junction bases with no gene match: 3. Germline V gene sequence: CDR1 MDHEN, CDR2 SYDVKM. The CDR3 DNA is TGTGCCAGCAGTTTAGGACAGGGGGCTGGAAAACTGTTTTTT. It is translated as CASSLGQGAGKLFF. The entire variable domain, with the rest obtained from reference TRBV28 and TRBJ1-4, is as follows: DVKVTQSSRYLVKRTGEKVFLECVQDMDHENMFWYRQDPGLGLRLIYFSYDVKMKEKGDIPEGYSVSREKKERFSLILESASTNQTSMYLCASSLGQGAGKLFFGSGTQLSVL.

This clone was seen just once. This chain uses TRBV23-1 with TRBJ1-5, with D possibly TRBD1 on 5 matching bases. TRBV23-1 is an ORF, with its function uncertain. CDR3 length: 19 residues. V lost 1 base and J lost 1, with 20 bases in between. This CDR3 reads CASSQWESGQKGSNQPQHF. In DNA, the CDR3 is TGCGCCAGCAGTCAATGGGAGAGTGGACAAAAGGGGAGCAATCAGCCCCAGCATTTT.